Each of the 12 T cell receptor beta chains below was sequenced from the same sample in a study of regulatory T cells in long-lasting Graves disease. Documented time point: persistent/refractory GD, antithyroid drugs over 5 years with positive TRAb. Construction of the TCR library relied on RNA isolated from PBMCs. Assembly of TCR beta libraries relied on iRepertoire HTBI primers together with Arm-PCR of CDR3 regions. TCRdb processed the multiplex PCR reads anew with MiXCR; each CDR3 protein has one entry. Of fewer than 400,000 distinct CDR3 sequences listed, about 20% were seen once; the top ten hold about 29%. Sequencing was performed on peripheral blood mononuclear cells (PBMCs), taken when the disease was refractory, from a patient treated with antithyroid drugs. These receptors all come from a female donor with Graves disease.

This clonotype was seen a handful of times. A much larger clone is a single base away; this may be a read error. This chain connects TRBV2 to TRBJ1-5; 8 nucleotides align to TRBD1. CDR3 length: 13 residues. Trimming at V came to 6 bases and at J to 6 bases, leaving 4 bases not matched to a gene. CDR1 and CDR2 (germline): SNHLY, FYNNEI. CDR3 bases: TGTGCCAGCAGACCAGGGGGCCCTCAGCCCCAGCATTTT. Its translation is CASRPGGPQPQHF.

A note on this clonotype: It may be a read error: a sequence one base away is much more abundant. V usage is TRBV11-3 and J usage is TRBJ1-6; perhaps TRBD1 as D (5 bases). The germline V gene has CDR1 SGHNT and CDR2 YENEEA. This CDR3 is built from 13 residues. CDR3 nucleotides: TGTGCCAGCGGCTTAGAGATTCGGGACCCCCTCCACTTT. It codes for CASGLEIRDPLHF. Complete variable domain (other parts from reference TRBV11-3 and TRBJ1-6): EAGVVQSPRYKIIEKKQPVAFWCNPISGHNTLYWYLQNLGQGPELLIRYENEEAVDDSQLPKDRFSAERLKGVDSTLKIQPAELGDSAVYLCASGLEIRDPLHFGNGTRLTVT.

The V call is TRBV4-1, the J call TRBJ2-2; 7 bases fit TRBD2. The V and J ends lost 4 bases and 6 bases, in that order; junction bases with no gene match: 8. Germline CDR1 and CDR2: MGHRA and YSYEKL. The CDR3 sequence is 15 residues long. The CDR3 DNA reads as TGCGCCAGCAGCCCATTAACTGGGAGGGCCGGGGAGCTGTTTTTT. It translates to CASSPLTGRAGELFF.

This clonotype was seen ten or more times. This chain joins TRBV28 and TRBJ2-6; maybe TRBD2 (6 bases). Trimming cost V 7 bases and J 0 bases, with 16 bases left between them. The CDR3 runs to 17 residues. Germline-derived CDR1 and CDR2 are MDHEN and SYDVKM. The CDR3 DNA follows: TGTGCCAGCACTTCAGGCGGGGCTCCCTCTGGGGCCAACGTCCTGACTTTC. Protein product: CASTSGGAPSGANVLTF.

This clonotype was recorded at least ten times. The J gene is TRBJ2-5, the V gene TRBV28; D may be TRBD2 (6 bases). The V end lost 10 bases, the J end lost 5 bases, and 17 bases lay between the germline ends. The CDR3 is 13 amino acids. Per the germline V gene, CDR1 is MDHEN and CDR2 is SYDVKM. The CDR3 loop is CAIGPAGGETQYF. In nucleotides, the CDR3 is TGTGCCATCGGGCCCGCCGGGGGTGAGACCCAGTACTTC.

This clonotype was observed at least ten times. The chain couples TRBV28 to TRBJ1-2; TRBD1 matches at 11 bases. CDR1 is MDHEN, CDR2 SYDVKM, per germline. The V gene end was trimmed by 5 bases and the J gene end by 8 bases; junction bases not matched to a gene: 10. The CDR3 has 15 amino acids. In DNA, the CDR3 is TGTGCCAGCAGTCCCGGACAGGGGGCCCCGGAGGGCTACACCTTC. Its translation is CASSPGQGAPEGYTF.

This clonotype was observed a few times. The rearrangement joins TRBV7-9 to TRBJ1-4; D gene unclear. CDR1 is SEHNR, CDR2 FQNEAQ, per germline (reference sequence). V was pared by 5 bases and J by 0 bases, with 7 bases between. The CDR3 length is 14 residues. CDR3 in DNA: TGTGCCAGCAGCAACCAAGCAACTAATGAAAAACTGTTTTTT. Amino acid sequence: CASSNQATNEKLFF.

The rearrangement joins TRBV7-3 to TRBJ2-7; D is possibly TRBD1 (6 bases). The CDR3 loop spans 15 amino acids. CDR1 and CDR2 (germline): SGHTA, FQGTGA. V lost 2 bases, J lost 7 bases, and 18 bases lay in between. DNA for the CDR3: TGTGCCAGCAGCTTACGAAAGACAGGCCTTAGGGAGCAGTACTTC. It yields the protein CASSLRKTGLREQYF.

This clonotype was detected ten times or more. The chain has TRBV24-1 and TRBJ1-2, with D hard to call. V shed 4 bases and J shed 4 bases, with 15 bases lying between them. Per the germline V gene, CDR1 is KGHDR and CDR2 is SFDVKD. The CDR3 sequence is 15 residues long. The DNA of the CDR3 is TGTGCCACCAGTGAACCAGGACGGTCCGTCTATGGCTACACCTTC. Its protein is CATSEPGRSVYGYTF.

At least ten counts were recorded for this clonotype. V is TRBV6-1 and J is TRBJ2-7, with 7 bases that match TRBD2. Trimming cost V 7 bases and J 12 bases; bases outside gene matches: 18. CDR1 and CDR2 (germline): MNHNS, SASEGT. This CDR3 region has 14 residues. This CDR3 reads CASTKAPSGTVAYF. For the CDR3, the DNA is TGTGCCAGCACAAAGGCACCGAGCGGGACGGTGGCGTACTTC.

This clonotype was seen at least ten times. The chain has TRBV7-8 and TRBJ2-7; 11 nucleotides align to TRBD1. Trimming removed 5 bases from V and 4 bases from J; junction bases left unmatched: 10. CDR3 length: 16 amino acids. Germline-derived CDR1 and CDR2 are SGHVS and FQNEAQ. The CDR3 loop reads CASSPRTGGLVYEQYF. The CDR3, as DNA: TGTGCCAGCAGCCCTCGGACAGGGGGCTTGGTTTACGAGCAGTACTTC. Full variable domain (outside the CDR3, taken from reference TRBV7-8 and TRBJ2-7): GAGVSQSPRYKVAKRGQDVALRCDPISGHVSLFWYQQALGQGPEFLTYFQNEAQLDKSGLPSDRFFAERPEGSVSTLKIQRTQQEDSAVYLCASSPRTGGLVYEQYFGPGTRLTVT.

This clonotype has a handful of counts. The chain recombines TRBV6-5 with TRBJ1-2; a possible D gene is TRBD1 (5 bases). The CDR3 consists of 14 residues. Trimming cost V 0 bases and J 7 bases, with 12 bases left between them. The germline V gene has CDR1 MNHEY and CDR2 SVGAGI. CDR3 in DNA: TGTGCCAGCAGTTACTCGAGCAGGGCCCGTGGCTACACCTTC. Its translation is CASSYSSRARGYTF.